Shown below are 26 T cell receptor beta chains from a single sample sequenced in a study of T-cell reconstitution after alpha-beta-depleted transplantation in children. The TCRbeta library incorporated unique molecular identifiers. TCRdb re-called the PCR reads with MiXCR, one entry per CDR3 protein. The sample has roughly 570,000 distinct CDR3 sequences, roughly 30% seen once. The sequencing used PBMCs, collected before TCRalphabeta/CD19-depleted stem cell transplant. Source of these receptors: a boy in the first two years of life with Wiskott-Aldrich syndrome, due to receive a stem cell transplant.

This clonotype was seen a handful of times. The rearrangement uses TRBV24-1 and TRBJ2-2, with a tentative D call TRBD2 (6 bases). Germline CDR1 and CDR2: KGHDR and SFDVKD. The CDR3 loop spans 18 amino acids. Deletions cut 8 bases from V and 0 bases from J, with 21 bases between. In DNA form, the CDR3 reads TGTGCCACCATACGGGACTCCCATGGGGCAGCGAACACCGGGGAGCTGTTTTTT. Amino acid sequence: CATIRDSHGAANTGELFF.

The CDR3 protein is CASSFYNGNQPQHF. The CDR3 DNA reads as TGTGCCAGCAGCTTTTATAATGGCAATCAGCCCCAGCATTTT. The chain uses TRBV7-2 and TRBJ1-5, with D unresolved. V was trimmed by 3 bases and J by 2 bases, leaving 8 bases between them. Germline V CDR1 and CDR2: SGHTA, FQGNSA. The CDR3 runs to 14 residues.

V is TRBV20-1 and J is TRBJ1-1; D uncertain. This CDR3 comprises 12 residues. The germline V gene has CDR1 DFQATT and CDR2 SNEGSKA (reference sequence). V was pared by 6 bases and J by 7 bases, with 15 bases between. The chain's CDR3 is CSARIPSNEAFF. The CDR3 nucleotides read TGCAGTGCACGGATTCCCAGTAATGAAGCTTTCTTT.

This clonotype was seen a few times. The chain carries TRBV5-1 and TRBJ2-5; D not certain. Germline loops: CDR1 SGHRS, CDR2 YFSETQ. CDR3 length: 14 residues. V was pared by 2 bases and J by 3 bases, with 11 bases between. The CDR3 DNA reads as TGCGCCAGCAGCTTCGCCCAACGAGAAGAGACCCAGTACTTC. Translating it yields CASSFAQREETQYF.

There are a few counts of this clonotype. The chain couples TRBV4-2 to TRBJ2-3; D remains ambiguous. Germline loops: CDR1 LGHNA, CDR2 YNFKEQ. Deletions cut 3 bases from V and 6 bases from J, with 13 bases between. The CDR3 is 14 residues long. The CDR3 here is CASSHAEGHDTQYF. In DNA form, the CDR3 reads TGTGCCAGCAGCCATGCTGAAGGGCATGATACGCAGTATTTT.

The chain uses TRBV29-1 and TRBJ2-1, with 9 positions matching TRBD2. Germline V gene lookup returns CDR1 SQVTM and CDR2 ANQGSEA. The ends lost 6 bases at V and 9 bases at J; junction bases unmatched: 9. The CDR3 has 13 residues. CDR3 sequence: CSVSAGGPVEQFF. The CDR3 DNA is TGCAGCGTCTCAGCGGGAGGCCCCGTTGAGCAGTTCTTC.

The chain couples TRBV5-1 to TRBJ2-1; TRBD2 is a possible D gene (5 bases). This CDR3 contains 13 residues. Trimming removed 1 base from V and 5 bases from J, with 7 bases in between. CDR1 and CDR2 from the germline V gene are SGHRS and YFSETQ. For the CDR3, the DNA is TGCGCCAGCAGCTTGTACGGGAACAATGAGCAGTTCTTC. Protein sequence: CASSLYGNNEQFF.

This sequence joins TRBV5-1 and TRBJ2-3; possible D gene TRBD2, 6 bases. The CDR3 is 15 amino acids. From germline, CDR1 is SGHRS and CDR2 YFSETQ. V lost 3 bases, J lost 3 bases, and 14 bases lay in between. CDR3 nucleotide sequence: TGCGCCAGCAGCTCTTGGGGGGAGACAACAGATACGCAGTATTTT. Protein: CASSSWGETTDTQYF. Drawing the rest from reference TRBV5-1 and TRBJ2-3, the complete variable domain is KAGVTQTPRYLIKTRGQQVTLSCSPISGHRSVSWYQQTPGQGLQFLFEYFSETQRNKGNFPGRFSGRQFSNSRSEMNVSTLELGDSALYLCASSSWGETTDTQYFGPGTRLTVL.

The J gene is TRBJ2-1, the V gene TRBV4-1; D unclear. V dropped 4 bases and J dropped 2 bases, with 15 bases sitting between them. Germline CDR1 MGHRA, CDR2 YSYEKL. The length of the CDR3 is 16 residues. CDR3 residues: CASSPIPSSPYNEQFF. CDR3 DNA sequence: TGCGCCAGCAGCCCCATTCCTAGTTCCCCCTACAATGAGCAGTTCTTC.

The chain employs TRBV12-3 or TRBV12-4 and TRBJ2-3, with D maybe TRBD1 (5 bases). The CDR3 totals 15 residues. Trimming removed 6 bases from V and 6 bases from J, with 19 bases in between. This CDR3 reads CASSPDRQWADTQYF. The CDR3 nucleotides read TGTGCCAGCAGCCCAGACAGACAGTGGGCTGATACGCAGTATTTT.

The gene calls are TRBV3-1 and TRBJ2-1; TRBD2 agrees at 12 bases. The germline V gene has CDR1 LGHDT and CDR2 YNNKEL (reference sequence). The CDR3 is 15 residues long. V was clipped by 4 bases and J by 9 bases; unmatched bases: 7. CDR3 bases: TGTGCCAGCAGCCGACTAGCGGGAGAAGACGTTGAGCAGTTCTTC. This sequence encodes CASSRLAGEDVEQFF.

This clonotype was found a few times. This rearrangement joins TRBV7-2 to TRBJ2-7; tentative D call: TRBD2 (5 bases). The CDR3 covers 14 residues. The ends were cut back, 2 bases at V and 5 bases at J, with 13 bases in the middle. CDR1 and CDR2 (germline): SGHTA, FQGNSA. The CDR3 DNA reads as TGTGCCAGCAGCTTAAGATACGGGAACCACGAGCAGTACTTC. Residues: CASSLRYGNHEQYF.

In this sample, this clonotype turned up a few times. The chain couples TRBV15 to TRBJ1-6; 7 bases map to TRBD1. This CDR3 region has 16 residues. The junction had 6 bases not matched to a gene; V was cut back by 4 bases and J by 3 bases. CDR1 is LNHNV and CDR2 is YYDKDF in the germline V gene (reference sequence). The DNA of the CDR3 is TGTGCCACCAGCATTGCCGGGACAGTCTATAATTCACCCCTCCACTTT. Protein sequence: CATSIAGTVYNSPLHF.

The CDR3, as DNA: TGTGCCAGCAGGCTTATCTCCTACAATGAGCAGTTCTTC. It encodes CASRLISYNEQFF. The V gene is TRBV12-3 or TRBV12-4, the J gene TRBJ2-1; the D is unclear. The CDR3 length is 13 residues. The V gene lost 6 bases and the J gene lost 0 bases, with 6 bases spanning the gap.

The chain has TRBV7-2 and TRBJ2-1; 13 positions match TRBD2. Trimming at V came to 8 bases and at J to 3 bases, leaving 10 bases not matched to a gene. CDR3 length: 17 residues. Germline-derived CDR1 and CDR2 are SGHTA and FQGNSA. DNA for the CDR3: TGTGCCAGCGGGAGGAGGGGGACTAGCGGGAACTACAATGAGCAGTTCTTC. It codes for CASGRRGTSGNYNEQFF.

This clonotype was seen only a few times. This chain links TRBV11-1 with TRBJ2-5; D not certain. CDR1 is SGHAT, CDR2 FQDESV, per germline (reference sequence). V lost 1 base and J 8 bases, leaving 8 bases between the germline ends. The CDR3 spans 12 residues. The CDR3 nucleotides are TGTGCCAGCAGCTTAGACCAATATACCCAGTACTTC. Translation gives CASSLDQYTQYF.

The chain couples TRBV5-1 to TRBJ2-2; 8 positions match TRBD1. The trim removed 4 bases at V and 1 base at J, leaving 3 bases unmatched. CDR1 and CDR2 (germline): SGHRS, YFSETQ. CDR3 size: 15 residues. CDR3 protein: CASSNGQGNTGELFF. For the CDR3, the DNA is TGCGCCAGCAGCAACGGACAGGGGAACACCGGGGAGCTGTTTTTT.

This chain connects TRBV5-5 to TRBJ2-7, with 7 positions matching TRBD2. The CDR3 contains 14 residues. Trimming removed 0 bases from V and 6 bases from J; junction bases left unmatched: 6. Germline V gives CDR1 SGHKS, CDR2 YYEKEE (reference sequence). Here the CDR3 reads CASSLERDQAEQYF. The CDR3 DNA reads TGTGCCAGCAGCTTGGAGCGGGACCAGGCCGAGCAGTACTTC.

This chain uses TRBV15 with TRBJ2-7; weak D call: TRBD1 (6 bases). This CDR3 is built from 13 residues. V was shortened by 4 bases and J by 6 bases, with 13 bases between the two germline ends. Germline values: CDR1 LNHNV, CDR2 YYDKDF (reference sequence). The CDR3 DNA reads as TGTGCCACCAGCACCAGACAGGCGGGCGAGCAGTACTTC. This translates into CATSTRQAGEQYF. The full variable domain, with the rest looked up from reference TRBV15 and TRBJ2-7, is DAMVIQNPRYQVTQFGKPVTLSCSQTLNHNVMYWYQQKSSQAPKLLFHYYDKDFNNEADTPDNFQSRRPNTSFCFLDIRSPGLGDTAMYLCATSTRQAGEQYFGPGTRLTVT.

The genes are TRBV27 and TRBJ2-2, with D hard to call. Germline loops: CDR1 MNHEY, CDR2 SMNVEV (reference sequence). CDR3 length equals 12 residues. V lost 3 bases to trimming and J lost 7 bases, with 6 bases between them. In DNA, the CDR3 is TGTGCCAGCAGTTTTCGCATCGGGGAGCTGTTTTTT. Amino acid sequence: CASSFRIGELFF.

The CDR3 DNA reads TGTGCCAGCAGGAGACCAGGGGCACCATATGGCTACACCTTC. Amino acid sequence: CASRRPGAPYGYTF. The rearrangement uses TRBV5-5 and TRBJ1-2; the D gene is possibly TRBD1 (6 bases). The CDR3 contains 14 residues. Germline CDR1 SGHKS, CDR2 YYEKEE (reference sequence). Trimming left V 5 bases short and J 5 bases short, with 16 bases between.

The chain recombines TRBV5-1 with TRBJ1-1, with D possibly TRBD1 on 5 matching bases. The germline V gene encodes CDR1 SGHRS and CDR2 YFSETQ. Trimming stripped 5 bases from V and 6 bases from J, with 17 bases between. The CDR3 covers 14 residues. The CDR3: CASRLTAGMSEAFF. DNA of the CDR3: TGCGCCAGCAGATTGACAGCGGGGATGTCTGAAGCTTTCTTT.

The J gene is TRBJ2-4, the V gene TRBV5-6; the D is unclear. Deletions cut 1 base from V and 2 bases from J, with 13 bases between. The CDR3 consists of 16 residues. In germline, CDR1 is SGHDT, CDR2 YYEEEE. The CDR3 nucleotides are TGTGCCAGCAGCTTGTTGGCGGCGACTCCCAAAAACATTCAGTACTTC. Its translation is CASSLLAATPKNIQYF.

The chain uses TRBV6-1 and TRBJ1-2; TRBD1 matches 8 bases. The germline CDR1 and CDR2 sequences are MNHNS and SASEGT. The CDR3 sequence is 16 residues long. Losses at the gene ends were 6 bases for V and 2 bases for J; bases not matched to a gene: 11. For the CDR3, the DNA is TGTGCCAGCAGGCGACCTCAGGGGGCGCAAAACTATGGCTACACCTTC. Its protein product is CASRRPQGAQNYGYTF.

The chain carries TRBV12-3 or TRBV12-4 and TRBJ2-2, with D possibly TRBD1 on 6 matching bases. The CDR3 is made up of 15 amino acids. The V and J ends lost 4 bases and 2 bases respectively, with 11 bases between them. The CDR3 DNA is TGTGCCAGCAGTTCGGACAGACGTAACACCGGGGAGCTGTTTTTT. Its protein is CASSSDRRNTGELFF.

This chain joins TRBV20-1 and TRBJ2-7, with D perhaps being TRBD1 or TRBD2 (5 bases each). V lost 0 bases and J 7 bases, leaving 10 bases between the germline ends. The germline gives CDR1 DFQATT, CDR2 SNEGSKA (reference sequence). The length of the CDR3 is 12 residues. The CDR3 here is CSAREAGSEQYF. CDR3 sequence (DNA): TGCAGTGCTAGAGAGGCAGGGAGTGAGCAGTACTTC.